A selection of T cell receptor beta chains follows, all from one sample in a study of regulatory T cells in long-lasting Graves disease. TCRdb used MiXCR to reprocess the multiplex PCR reads, holding one entry per CDR3 protein. Among roughly 420,000 distinct CDR3 sequences listed, around 13% were seen once. In addition, the sample was reused for a study of T cells in Graves' hyperthyroidism and ophthalmopathy.

Source: peripheral blood mononuclear cells (PBMCs), taken at new diagnosis, from a patient treated with antithyroid drugs. The source is a woman aged 45 to 65 with Graves disease. CDR3s include the opening cysteine and the closing phenylalanine or tryptophan. D genes are given only for firm matches. Clone size, where shown, is once, few, many, or a class for clones that have expanded.

d_call clone_size j_call v_call cdr3_nt cdr3_aa
TRBD2 - TRBJ2-7 TRBV10-2 TGCGCCAGCAAGTTAGCGGGATCCTACGAGCAGTACTTC CASKLAGSYEQYF
- - TRBJ2-3 TRBV7-9 TGTGCCAGCAGCGATAACTTAGTACTTTTGGGTGATGATACGCAGTATTTT CASSDNLVLLGDDTQYF
TRBD1 many TRBJ1-2 TRBV28 TGTGCCAGCAGTCCCTACCCCGGGACAGTACTCTATGGCTACACCTTC CASSPYPGTVLYGYTF
- many TRBJ2-3 TRBV24-1 TGTGCCACCGGCGATCTCAAGACAGATACGCAGTATTTT CATGDLKTDTQYF
- - TRBJ1-2 TRBV4-1 TGCGCCAGCAGCCCAGAGACGGGGCTCTTTAACTATGGCTACACCTTC CASSPETGLFNYGYTF
TRBD2 - TRBJ2-7 TRBV5-6 TGTGCCAGCAGCCGAAGGACTAGCGGTGACTACGAGCAGTACTTC CASSRRTSGDYEQYF
TRBD1 many TRBJ1-1 TRBV2 TGCGCCAGCAGCGGCTCAGGGGGTACTGAAGCTTTCTTT CASSGSGGTEAFF
- many TRBJ2-3 TRBV24-1 TGTGCCACCAGTGATTTCTCAGGCTACACAGATACGCAGTATTTT CATSDFSGYTDTQYF
- many TRBJ1-1 TRBV2 TGTGCCAGCAGTGAGGGGGAAATGAACACTGAAGCTTTCTTT CASSEGEMNTEAFF
TRBD2 - TRBJ2-2 TRBV29-1 TGCAGCGTTGCCGTGGGAGGGCCGGACACCGGGGAGCTGTTTTTT CSVAVGGPDTGELFF
TRBD1 few TRBJ2-5 TRBV7-2 TGTGCCAGCAGAAGCCTCCAGACAGGGCGCGGGGAGACCCAGTACTTC CASRSLQTGRGETQYF
- many TRBJ2-7 TRBV2 TGTGCCAGCACCGAGGGCTACGAGCAGTACTTC CASTEGYEQYF
TRBD2 - TRBJ2-4 TRBV7-3 TGTGCCAGCAGCTTATTGCGGGGACTAGCGGGAGGGCATATCCCCTCCAAAAACATTCAGTACTTC CASSLLRGLAGGHIPSKNIQYF
TRBD2 many TRBJ2-1 TRBV11-2 TGTGCCAGCAGCACCCCCCTGGGACTAGCGGGCCCGCGAGGCAATGAGCAGTTCTTC CASSTPLGLAGPRGNEQFF
- many TRBJ2-1 TRBV30 TGTGCCTGGGCCGTCGGCAATGAGCAGTTCTTC CAWAVGNEQFF
TRBD1 - TRBJ1-1 TRBV12-3/TRBV12-4 TGTGCCAGCAGTTTCCGGGGGACAGGGAAAGCTTTCTTT CASSFRGTGKAFF
- many TRBJ2-1 TRBV24-1 TGTGCCACCAGTGATTTGCAGGGATGGGCCAATGAGCAGTTCTTC CATSDLQGWANEQFF
TRBD2 few TRBJ2-2 TRBV7-7 TGTGCCAGCAGCTTAAAGCGGGGTAGCGGGGAGCTGTTTTTT CASSLKRGSGELFF
- - TRBJ2-7 TRBV6-2/TRBV6-3 TGTGCCAGCAGTCCCTTCGGACTCTACGAGCAGTACTTC CASSPFGLYEQYF
- many TRBJ2-2 TRBV9 TGTGCCAGCAGCGTAGCGAGTATTCTCACCGGGGAGCTGTTTTTT CASSVASILTGELFF
- - TRBJ2-4 TRBV6-1 TGTGCCAGCATCAACAGGGATACAGCCAAAAACATTCAGTACTTC CASINRDTAKNIQYF
- many TRBJ1-1 TRBV20-1 TGCAGTGCTAGAGAGGTTAGACTTAGGGAGACTGAAGCTTTCTTT CSAREVRLRETEAFF
- many TRBJ1-2 TRBV7-9 TGTGCCAGCAGCGCCGGGACAACTAACTATGGCTACACCTTC CASSAGTTNYGYTF
- many TRBJ1-6 TRBV6-1 TGTGCCAGCAGTCTAATGCCCCACCCCTATAATTCACCCCTCCACTTT CASSLMPHPYNSPLHF
- many TRBJ2-1 TRBV28 TGTGCCAGCAGTTTAAGGCCCGTTGGTGAGCAGTTCTTC CASSLRPVGEQFF
- many TRBJ1-1 TRBV11-2 TGTGCCAGCAGCCCGGCCGGGTTATGGACTGAAGCTTTCTTT CASSPAGLWTEAFF
TRBD2 many TRBJ2-1 TRBV5-1 TGCGCCAGCAGCTTCCTTAGCGGGGCCTACAATGAGCAGTTCTTC CASSFLSGAYNEQFF
- - TRBJ2-1 TRBV3-1 TGTGCCAGCAGCCAGGCCCTAGGGCAGGGCCAATCCATCTACAATGAGCAGTTCTTC CASSQALGQGQSIYNEQFF
- many TRBJ1-1 TRBV20-1 TGCAGTGCTAGTGGCAGGAGGGACACTGAAGCTTTCTTT CSASGRRDTEAFF
TRBD2 - TRBJ2-1 TRBV6-4 TGTGCCAGCAGTCGGACTAGCGGGAGGAATTTCAATGAGCAGTTCTTC CASSRTSGRNFNEQFF
- - TRBJ2-1 TRBV7-9 TGTGCCAGCAGCTTTTCGGCCAATGAGCAGTTCTTC CASSFSANEQFF
- many TRBJ1-1 TRBV6-9 TGTGCCAGCAGTTACCTTGGTATGAACACTGAAGCTTTCTTT CASSYLGMNTEAFF
- - TRBJ2-1 TRBV5-1 TGCGCCAGCAGCTTGGCCTCTGCGACGAGCTCCTACAATGAGCAGTTCTTC CASSLASATSSYNEQFF
- many TRBJ2-2 TRBV7-3 TGTGCCAGCAGCCCCGGGACCTACACCGGGGAGCTGTTTTTT CASSPGTYTGELFF
TRBD1 - TRBJ2-1 TRBV7-2 TGTGCCAGCAGCTTAGAAAGGGGGCTCTTCAATGAGCAGTTCTTC CASSLERGLFNEQFF
- many TRBJ2-3 TRBV27 TGTGCCAGCAGTTTCGGGGTTAGCACAGATACGCAGTATTTT CASSFGVSTDTQYF
- - TRBJ2-7 TRBV4-1 TGCGCCAGCAGCCAAGCAACAGGTATGGCCTACGAGCAGTACTTC CASSQATGMAYEQYF
- many TRBJ1-1 TRBV11-3 TGTGCCAGCAGCCGACTCAGGAACACTGAAGCTTTCTTT CASSRLRNTEAFF
- many TRBJ2-3 TRBV27 TGTGCCAGCAGTTTTATGTCTTCTGCGGATACGCAGTATTTT CASSFMSSADTQYF
- - TRBJ2-7 TRBV3-1 TGTGCCAGCAGCCAAGAAATTACCGACTACGAGCAGTACTTC CASSQEITDYEQYF
- many TRBJ2-1 TRBV6-2/TRBV6-3 TGTGCCAGCAGTCGGGACCACAATGAGCAGTTCTTC CASSRDHNEQFF
TRBD2 few TRBJ2-1 TRBV10-1 TGCGCCAGCAGTGAGGGACTAGCGGGAGGGCCTCTCAATGAGCAGTTCTTC CASSEGLAGGPLNEQFF
TRBD2 - TRBJ2-3 TRBV3-1 TGTGCCAGCAGCCCCGGGACTAGCGGGAACACAGATACGCAGTATTTT CASSPGTSGNTDTQYF